This TCR beta chain was found in a study of preoperative IRX-2 immunotherapy in early breast cancer. The data were produced by immunoSEQ multiplex PCR, yet TCRdb's version contains in-frame clones alone and is incomplete. Of 90,000 to 100,000 clones listed, 86% are singletons. The CDR3 extends over 16 amino acids. Germline CDR1 LNHDA, CDR2 SQIVND (reference sequence). V lost 5 bases, J lost 5 bases, and 9 bases stayed unmatched. The treatment denotes: preoperative locoregional IRX-2 cytokine immunotherapy. This phase Ib study tested locoregional IRX-2 cytokine immunotherapy given before surgery. The specimen comprised tumor tissue, sampled after IRX-2 immunotherapy. The chain joins TRBV19 to TRBJ2-5; 12 bases map to TRBD2. This clonotype was sampled from a human donor with breast cancer. CDR3 sequence: CASSSSSGGARETQYF. The CDR3 DNA follows: TGTGCCAGTAGTTCATCTAGCGGGGGGGCACGGGAGACCCAGTACTTC.